Included here is one T cell receptor (beta chain) sequence, with context. Its target is not known. The entry originates in a study of regulatory T cells in long-lasting Graves disease. Time point in this sample: persistent/refractory GD, antithyroid drugs over 5 years with positive TRAb. Following extraction of RNA from PBMCs, that RNA was used to make the TCR library. Xi'an, China, was home to the endocrinology department that provided patients. Losses at the gene ends were 7 bases for V and 0 bases for J; bases not matched to a gene: 14. The CDR3 contains 16 residues. Germline lookup yields CDR1 SQVTM and CDR2 ANQGSEA. Arm-PCR with iRepertoire HTBI primers amplified the CDR3 regions for these TCR beta libraries. One entry per CDR3 protein, called by TCRdb with MiXCR from the multiplex PCR reads. Seen here are a few hundred thousand distinct CDR3 sequences, roughly a quarter observed once, and the top ten hold around 24%.

Findings of the study overall: Lower TCR diversity characterized persistent Graves' patients relative to newly diagnosed patients.

This clonotype originated in a female donor with Graves disease. This sequence joins TRBV29-1 and TRBJ2-7, with 8 positions matching TRBD2. Sequenced material: peripheral blood mononuclear cells (PBMCs), taken when the disease was refractory, from a patient treated with antithyroid drugs. In DNA, the CDR3 is TGCAGCGCCGCTTTGCCCCAAAGCGGGAGCTCCTACGAGCAGTACTTC. The encoded protein is CSAALPQSGSSYEQYF.